The rows below give T cell receptor beta chains drawn from one sample of a study of blood T cell repertoires in COVID-19. The method was immunoSEQ multiplex PCR; TCRdb's version includes in-frame clones alone and lacks a portion of them. The repertoire holds a few hundred thousand clones, roughly 86% seen once, with 10% in the top ten. The material sequenced was PBMCs or T cells enriched from blood (not recorded which). These receptors were obtained from a man younger than 35 with acute COVID-19. Each CDR3 is given with its conserved first and last residue. Each record gives: J gene, D gene, V gene, clone size, CDR3 DNA, CDR3 protein. A D gene is named only where the DNA matches it firmly. Expanded clones get a size class; other rows say once, few or many, or leave the size out.

j_gene: TRBJ1-6
d_gene: TRBD1
v_gene: TRBV6-5
abundance: .
CDR3nt: TGTGCCAGCACTCTTGGGACAGAGAATTCACCCCTCCACTTT
CDR3aa: CASTLGTENSPLHF

j_gene: TRBJ1-2
d_gene: .
v_gene: TRBV11-2
abundance: .
CDR3nt: TGTGCCAGCAGCCAAACAGGGTATGGCTACACCTTC
CDR3aa: CASSQTGYGYTF

j_gene: TRBJ1-2
d_gene: .
v_gene: TRBV2
abundance: .
CDR3nt: TGTGCCAGCCTGACACATAACTATGGCTACACCTTC
CDR3aa: CASLTHNYGYTF

j_gene: TRBJ1-2
d_gene: .
v_gene: TRBV29-1
abundance: .
CDR3nt: TGCAGCGTCCCCACAGGGTTCCATGGCTACACCTTC
CDR3aa: CSVPTGFHGYTF

j_gene: TRBJ2-3
d_gene: .
v_gene: TRBV30
abundance: .
CDR3nt: TGTGCCTGGAGCGAGAACCGGGACACCATTAGCACAGATACGCAGTATTTT
CDR3aa: CAWSENRDTISTDTQYF

j_gene: TRBJ2-3
d_gene: TRBD1
v_gene: TRBV28
abundance: .
CDR3nt: TGTGCCAGCAGGGTCGGACAGGGGGAAACAGATACGCAGTATTTT
CDR3aa: CASRVGQGETDTQYF

j_gene: TRBJ1-2
d_gene: .
v_gene: TRBV7-6
abundance: .
CDR3nt: TGTGCCAGCAGCTTAGGCCAGGGTGCTAACTATGGCTACACCTTC
CDR3aa: CASSLGQGANYGYTF

j_gene: TRBJ1-1
d_gene: .
v_gene: TRBV19
abundance: .
CDR3nt: TGTGCCAGTAGTAGCTTCGGGGACACTGAAGCTTTCTTT
CDR3aa: CASSSFGDTEAFF

j_gene: TRBJ1-1
d_gene: .
v_gene: TRBV19
abundance: .
CDR3nt: TGTGCCAGTAGTATAGGACGGGGGTTGCGTGAAGCTTTCTTT
CDR3aa: CASSIGRGLREAFF

j_gene: TRBJ2-7
d_gene: .
v_gene: TRBV6-5
abundance: .
CDR3nt: TGTGCCAGCAGTTCAATACCAGGAGGTTCCGGGGAGCAGTACTTC
CDR3aa: CASSSIPGGSGEQYF

j_gene: TRBJ1-1
d_gene: .
v_gene: TRBV18
abundance: .
CDR3nt: TGTGCCAGCTCACCGACAGTTATGAACACTGAAGCTTTCTTT
CDR3aa: CASSPTVMNTEAFF

j_gene: TRBJ2-1
d_gene: TRBD1
v_gene: TRBV19
abundance: .
CDR3nt: TGTGCCAGTAGCCAAATGACAGGGATCGATGAGCAGTTCTTC
CDR3aa: CASSQMTGIDEQFF

j_gene: TRBJ2-3
d_gene: TRBD1
v_gene: TRBV10-3
abundance: .
CDR3nt: TGTGCCATCAGTGATTCGGGACAGGGTGTTACGCAGTATTTT
CDR3aa: CAISDSGQGVTQYF

j_gene: TRBJ1-2
d_gene: TRBD1
v_gene: TRBV18
abundance: .
CDR3nt: TGTGCCAGCTCGTCGGACCCCGGGACAGGGGCGGACTATGGCTACACCTTC
CDR3aa: CASSSDPGTGADYGYTF

j_gene: TRBJ2-7
d_gene: TRBD2
v_gene: TRBV28
abundance: .
CDR3nt: TGTGCCAGCAGTTTCGGACTAGCGGGTTCCTACGAGCAGTACTTC
CDR3aa: CASSFGLAGSYEQYF

j_gene: TRBJ1-1
d_gene: TRBD1
v_gene: TRBV27
abundance: .
CDR3nt: TGTGCCAGCTCCGACAGGGGGTTGACTGAAGCTTTCTTT
CDR3aa: CASSDRGLTEAFF

j_gene: TRBJ1-1
d_gene: .
v_gene: TRBV9
abundance: .
CDR3nt: TGTGCCAGCAGCTCGACCCTAGGCACTGAAGCTTTCTTT
CDR3aa: CASSSTLGTEAFF

j_gene: TRBJ2-3
d_gene: TRBD2
v_gene: TRBV5-4
abundance: .
CDR3nt: TGTGCCAGCAGCTTGAAACTAGCGGGGAACACAGATACGCAGTATTTT
CDR3aa: CASSLKLAGNTDTQYF

j_gene: TRBJ2-7
d_gene: .
v_gene: TRBV18
abundance: .
CDR3nt: TGTGCCAGCTCGCCGGGACAAGGGAACTACGAGCAGTACTTC
CDR3aa: CASSPGQGNYEQYF

j_gene: TRBJ2-3
d_gene: .
v_gene: TRBV9
abundance: few
CDR3nt: TGTGCCAGCAGCCCAAAAGGGGGAGATCCCACAGATACGCAGTATTTT
CDR3aa: CASSPKGGDPTDTQYF

j_gene: TRBJ2-3
d_gene: .
v_gene: TRBV7-6
abundance: once
CDR3nt: TGTGCCAGCAGTCCCTTATTATCCTCCACAGATACGCAGTATTTT
CDR3aa: CASSPLLSSTDTQYF

j_gene: TRBJ2-2
d_gene: TRBD1
v_gene: TRBV24-1
abundance: .
CDR3nt: TGTGCCACCAGTGATTTGCAGGGGGCTGTCGGGGAGCTGTTTTTT
CDR3aa: CATSDLQGAVGELFF

j_gene: TRBJ2-7
d_gene: TRBD2
v_gene: TRBV11-2
abundance: .
CDR3nt: TGTGCCAGCAGCTTATTTGCTAGCGGGGGATCCTACGAGCAGTACTTC
CDR3aa: CASSLFASGGSYEQYF

j_gene: TRBJ2-5
d_gene: TRBD2
v_gene: TRBV7-9
abundance: .
CDR3nt: TGTGCCAGCAGTCACGGCGGGAGGACCCAAGAGACCCAGTACTTC
CDR3aa: CASSHGGRTQETQYF

j_gene: TRBJ2-2
d_gene: TRBD1
v_gene: TRBV29-1
abundance: .
CDR3nt: TGCAGCGCTACGACAGGGGGGACCGGGGAGCTGTTTTTT
CDR3aa: CSATTGGTGELFF

j_gene: TRBJ2-7
d_gene: TRBD1
v_gene: TRBV30
abundance: .
CDR3nt: TGTGCCTGGAGCGCGGGACAGGGCTACTACGAGCAGTACTTC
CDR3aa: CAWSAGQGYYEQYF

j_gene: TRBJ2-7
d_gene: .
v_gene: TRBV7-8
abundance: .
CDR3nt: TGTGCCAGCAGCCCCAGTCCCTACGAGCAGTACTTC
CDR3aa: CASSPSPYEQYF

j_gene: TRBJ2-3
d_gene: TRBD1
v_gene: TRBV28
abundance: once
CDR3nt: TGTGCCAGCCGGGACAGGGAGTTGGGTACGCAGTATTTT
CDR3aa: CASRDRELGTQYF

j_gene: TRBJ2-7
d_gene: .
v_gene: TRBV28
abundance: once
CDR3nt: TGTGCCAGCATCAAAAGGACAGAGCCATCCTACGAGCAGTACTTC
CDR3aa: CASIKRTEPSYEQYF

j_gene: TRBJ2-1
d_gene: .
v_gene: TRBV21-1
abundance: .
CDR3nt: TGTGCCAGCAGCAAAGCGCTCGGGCTAGCGGGTATTAGCTCCTACAATGAGCAGTTCTTC
CDR3aa: CASSKALGLAGISSYNEQFF

j_gene: TRBJ2-5
d_gene: TRBD1
v_gene: TRBV7-9
abundance: once
CDR3nt: TGTGCCAGCAGACGGACAGGGGAGGAGACCCAGTACTTC
CDR3aa: CASRRTGEETQYF

j_gene: TRBJ2-1
d_gene: TRBD2
v_gene: TRBV27
abundance: .
CDR3nt: TGTGCCAGCAGTTTATATGGGCTAGCGGAACCCTCCTACAATGAGCAGTTCTTC
CDR3aa: CASSLYGLAEPSYNEQFF

j_gene: TRBJ2-7
d_gene: .
v_gene: TRBV12-3/TRBV12-4
abundance: .
CDR3nt: TGTGCCAGCAGTTTAGCCAGCTACGAGCAGTACTTC
CDR3aa: CASSLASYEQYF

j_gene: TRBJ1-6
d_gene: .
v_gene: TRBV27
abundance: .
CDR3nt: TGTGCCAGCAGTTTGACAGGCTATAATTCACCCCTCCACTTT
CDR3aa: CASSLTGYNSPLHF

j_gene: TRBJ2-1
d_gene: TRBD2
v_gene: TRBV19
abundance: .
CDR3nt: TGTGCCAGTATTAGCCCGGGAAGCGGGAGAAAGTATGAGCAGTTCTTC
CDR3aa: CASISPGSGRKYEQFF

j_gene: TRBJ2-7
d_gene: TRBD1
v_gene: TRBV7-2
abundance: .
CDR3nt: TGTGCCAGCAGCTTGTCCCCGACAGGGTTAGTGAACGAGCAGTACTTC
CDR3aa: CASSLSPTGLVNEQYF

j_gene: TRBJ2-1
d_gene: .
v_gene: TRBV5-1
abundance: .
CDR3nt: TGCGCCAGCAGTCAGCGGCCCCTGACGGGTGGGAACAATGAGCAGTTCTTC
CDR3aa: CASSQRPLTGGNNEQFF

j_gene: TRBJ2-4
d_gene: .
v_gene: TRBV30
abundance: .
CDR3nt: TGTGCCTGGGGAGACACGAGGAGGGCCAAAAACATTCAGTACTTC
CDR3aa: CAWGDTRRAKNIQYF

j_gene: TRBJ1-4
d_gene: .
v_gene: TRBV28
abundance: .
CDR3nt: TGTGCCAGCAGTGGCGGGGGACTTGAAAAACTGTTTTTT
CDR3aa: CASSGGGLEKLFF

j_gene: TRBJ2-2
d_gene: .
v_gene: TRBV12-5
abundance: .
CDR3nt: TGTGCTAGTGGTGAGCGGATGACCGGGGAGCTGTTTTTT
CDR3aa: CASGERMTGELFF

j_gene: TRBJ2-5
d_gene: TRBD1
v_gene: TRBV6-2/TRBV6-3
abundance: .
CDR3nt: TGTGCCAGCAGTCCAGGGGGAGAGACCCAGTACTTC
CDR3aa: CASSPGGETQYF

j_gene: TRBJ2-7
d_gene: TRBD2
v_gene: TRBV4-1
abundance: .
CDR3nt: TGCGCCAGCAGCCAGGGACTAGCGGGTTCCTACGAGCAGTACTTC
CDR3aa: CASSQGLAGSYEQYF

j_gene: TRBJ2-1
d_gene: TRBD2
v_gene: TRBV28
abundance: .
CDR3nt: TGTGCCAGCAGGATAGCGGGGGCCTACAATGAGCAGTTCTTC
CDR3aa: CASRIAGAYNEQFF

j_gene: TRBJ2-4
d_gene: .
v_gene: TRBV24-1
abundance: once
CDR3nt: TGTGCCACCAGTGATAAGGGGGTAAACATTCAGTACTTC
CDR3aa: CATSDKGVNIQYF

j_gene: TRBJ1-2
d_gene: TRBD1
v_gene: TRBV18
abundance: .
CDR3nt: TGTGCCAGCTCACCGCGAGGGACAGATGGCTACACCTTC
CDR3aa: CASSPRGTDGYTF

j_gene: TRBJ2-1
d_gene: TRBD2
v_gene: TRBV7-3
abundance: .
CDR3nt: TGTGCCAGCAGCGTCGGACTAGCGGGAGGGTACAATGAGCAGTTCTTC
CDR3aa: CASSVGLAGGYNEQFF

j_gene: TRBJ1-1
d_gene: .
v_gene: TRBV4-1
abundance: .
CDR3nt: TGCGCCAGCAGCTTCAGTGACAGGAGGACTGAAGCTTTCTTT
CDR3aa: CASSFSDRRTEAFF

j_gene: TRBJ1-1
d_gene: TRBD1
v_gene: TRBV28
abundance: .
CDR3nt: TGTGCCAGCCGTTTGACAGGGGGCCTTCGGGCAGCTTTCTTT
CDR3aa: CASRLTGGLRAAFF

j_gene: TRBJ2-7
d_gene: .
v_gene: TRBV7-9
abundance: few
CDR3nt: TGTGCCAGCAGCTTAGCGCAGGGGAACCACTACGAGCAGTACTTC
CDR3aa: CASSLAQGNHYEQYF

j_gene: TRBJ2-4
d_gene: TRBD1
v_gene: TRBV19
abundance: once
CDR3nt: TGTGCCAGTAGCGCTGACTCCGGGACAGGGGGGAACATTCAGTACTTC
CDR3aa: CASSADSGTGGNIQYF

j_gene: TRBJ2-5
d_gene: .
v_gene: TRBV6-2/TRBV6-3
abundance: .
CDR3nt: TGTGCCAGCACCCCCGGGGGAGAGACCCAGTACTTC
CDR3aa: CASTPGGETQYF

j_gene: TRBJ2-1
d_gene: .
v_gene: TRBV6-2/TRBV6-3
abundance: few
CDR3nt: TGTGCCAGCAGTCCGGGCTTTGAAGGGGATGAGCAGTTCTTC
CDR3aa: CASSPGFEGDEQFF